This T cell receptor (beta chain) was identified during a study of OX40 agonist ivuxolimab in advanced cancers. Data came from immunoSEQ multiplex PCR; TCRdb stores just in-frame clones and leaves some out. The table has about 90,000 clones, approximately 91% seen once; the top ten hold 0.33%. Per germline, CDR1 SGHAT and CDR2 FQNNGV. Between the trimmed V and J ends, which lost 4 bases and 7 bases, there was a span of 11 bases. CDR3 size: 13 residues. The sample in question was CD4+ or CD8+ T cells sorted from blood, obtained in a trial of the OX40 agonist ivuxolimab. The chain employs TRBV11-2 and TRBJ2-1; D uncertain. This clonotype was obtained from an adult with an advanced solid tumor such as melanoma, head and neck, liver or kidney cancer. This CDR3 reads CASSWWGGNEQFF. CDR3 bases: TGTGCCAGCAGCTGGTGGGGTGGTAATGAGCAGTTCTTC.